These T cell receptor beta chains were read from a single sample in a study of T cell responses to AZD1222 COVID-19 vaccine. Sequenced by immunoSEQ multiplex PCR; TCRdb stores in-frame clones only, minus some. The sample gives 150,000 or so clones, 80% to 90% of which show up once; about 5% is in the top ten. Source: peripheral blood, taken on day 0 of AZD1222 vaccination. Every receptor here comes from an adult in good health. The conserved cysteine and the conserved F or W are not part of the CDR3 here.

TRBJ2-5,TRBV9,ASSPTGGEQETQY
TRBJ2-5,TRBV28,ASSPPLAGGPETQY
TRBJ2-1,TRBV6-6,ASKPGQGALEQF
TRBJ1-2,TRBV28,ASSRTGVGNYGYT
TRBJ1-2,TRBV24-1,ATSGGGFYGYT
TRBJ2-7,TRBV3-1/TRBV3-2,ASSQPGNSYEQY
TRBJ1-6,TRBV13,ASSSGQGARNSPLH
TRBJ1-5,TRBV24-1,ATESGYSNQPQH
TRBJ2-1,TRBV7-3,ASSPSGTSRNEQF
TRBJ1-5,TRBV16,ASSQSDRSNQPQH
TRBJ2-1,TRBV12-3/TRBV12-4,ASGLADNEQF
TRBJ1-2,TRBV28,ASSSRSNYGYT
TRBJ2-7,TRBV18,ASSPQGIEQY
TRBJ1-5,TRBV15,ATSRTRHTNQPQH
TRBJ2-7,TRBV28,ASSPVVWRGSSYEQY
TRBJ2-1,TRBV25-1,ASSAHSGSSYNEQF
TRBJ1-4,TRBV6-5,ASIGQGRGEKLF
TRBJ2-3,TRBV7-9,ASSNTQDTQY
TRBJ2-7,TRBV29-1,SAGTGGYEQY
TRBJ1-2,TRBV9,ASSVVGFSVGYT
TRBJ1-5,TRBV28,ASNRGLGTYSNQPQH
TRBJ2-5,TRBV4-2,ASSQGTGIQETQY
TRBJ2-1,TRBV19,ASGAGPFGNEQF
TRBJ1-3,TRBV7-2,ASSLAQYRTSGNTIY
TRBJ1-5,TRBV6-1,ASSEGTGGASQPQH
TRBJ2-7,TRBV18,ASSPPAGINEQY
TRBJ1-5,TRBV5-5,ASSLQPGDSQPQH
TRBJ2-6,TRBV3-1/TRBV3-2,ASSQDGRFSGANVLT
TRBJ2-1,TRBV20-1,SASGQRGYNEQF
TRBJ2-1,TRBV7-3,ASRQDTHNEQF
TRBJ2-5,TRBV6-2/TRBV6-3,ASSYVPGEISPETQY
TRBJ1-1,TRBV19,ASSTGNMNTEAF
TRBJ1-4,TRBV13,ASSLKGLTNEKLF
TRBJ2-2,TRBV24-1,ATSDGRVTGSTGELF